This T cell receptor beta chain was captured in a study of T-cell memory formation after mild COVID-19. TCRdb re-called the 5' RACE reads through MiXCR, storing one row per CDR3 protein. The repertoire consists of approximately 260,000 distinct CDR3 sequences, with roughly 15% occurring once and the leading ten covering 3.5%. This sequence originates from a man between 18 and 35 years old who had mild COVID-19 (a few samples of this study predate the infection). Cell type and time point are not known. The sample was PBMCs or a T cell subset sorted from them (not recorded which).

DNA for the CDR3: TGTGCCAGCAGCCCTCGGGACCTCCGTAGCAATCAGCCCCAGCATTTT. This codes for CASSPRDLRSNQPQHF. This chain joins TRBV21-1 and TRBJ1-5. TRBV21-1 is noted as a pseudogene. This CDR3 comprises 16 residues.